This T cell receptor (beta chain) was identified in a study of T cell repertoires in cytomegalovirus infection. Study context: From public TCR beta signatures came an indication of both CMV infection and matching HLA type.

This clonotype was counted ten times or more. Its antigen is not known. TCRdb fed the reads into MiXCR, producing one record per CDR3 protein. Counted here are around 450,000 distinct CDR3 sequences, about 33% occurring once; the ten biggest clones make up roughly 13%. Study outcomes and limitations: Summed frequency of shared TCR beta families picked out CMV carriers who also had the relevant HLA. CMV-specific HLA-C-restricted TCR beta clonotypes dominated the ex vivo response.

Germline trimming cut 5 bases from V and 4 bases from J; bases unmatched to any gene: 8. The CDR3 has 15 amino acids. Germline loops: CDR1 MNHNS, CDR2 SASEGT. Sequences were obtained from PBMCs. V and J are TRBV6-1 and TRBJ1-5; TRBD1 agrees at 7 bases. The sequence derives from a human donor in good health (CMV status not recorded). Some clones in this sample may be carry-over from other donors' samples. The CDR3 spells CASSIDRAPNQPQHF. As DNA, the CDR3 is TGTGCCAGCAGTATCGACAGGGCCCCAAATCAGCCCCAGCATTTT.